The subject of this entry is one TCR beta chain. Its antigen is not identified. Some clones are missing from TCRdb's copy, which holds only in-frame ones; the method was immunoSEQ multiplex PCR. The sample consists of around 71,000 clones, approximately 70% of them appearing once. After expansion with viral peptide pools in the ViraFEST assay, antigen-specific CD4+ T cells were sequenced. After less than 11 days in culture, the CD4+ T cells were isolated. Vaccinated participants had no history of SARS-CoV-2 infection and tested negative for nucleocapsid antibodies. This sample was included in a study of vaccination effects on CD4 cells after COVID-19. Deletions cut 6 bases from V and 4 bases from J, with 7 bases between. CDR1 and CDR2 (germline): SNHLY, FYNNEI. CDR3 length: 12 amino acids.

The chain couples TRBV2 to TRBJ1-5; maybe TRBD1 (5 bases). This specimen was CD4+ T cells from PBMCs cultured with HCoV-OC43 spike peptides, taken before COVID-19 vaccination. Subset meaning: HCoV-OC43 spike overlapping peptide pool stimulation. The sequence was collected from a human donor who received a COVID-19 vaccine. This chain's CDR3 is CASRGGNQPQHF. The CDR3 DNA reads TGTGCCAGCAGGGGGGGGAATCAGCCCCAGCATTTT.